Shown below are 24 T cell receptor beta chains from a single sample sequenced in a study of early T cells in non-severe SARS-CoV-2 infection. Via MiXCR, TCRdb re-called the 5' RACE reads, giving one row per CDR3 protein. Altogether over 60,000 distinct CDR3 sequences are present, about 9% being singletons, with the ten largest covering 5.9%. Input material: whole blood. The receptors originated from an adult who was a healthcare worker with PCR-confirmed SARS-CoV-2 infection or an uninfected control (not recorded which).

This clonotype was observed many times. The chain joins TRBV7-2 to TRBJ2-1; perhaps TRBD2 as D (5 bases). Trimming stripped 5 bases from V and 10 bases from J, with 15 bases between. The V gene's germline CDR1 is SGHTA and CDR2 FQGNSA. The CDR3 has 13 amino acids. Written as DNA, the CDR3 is TGTGCCAGCAGCGTTAACGTACGGGGAGAGCAGTTCTTC. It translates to CASSVNVRGEQFF.

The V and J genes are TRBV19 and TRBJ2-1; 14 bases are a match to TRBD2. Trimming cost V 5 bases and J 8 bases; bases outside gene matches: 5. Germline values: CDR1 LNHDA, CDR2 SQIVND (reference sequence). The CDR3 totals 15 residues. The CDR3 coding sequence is TGTGCCAGTAGTTCCGGGACTAGCGGGGGCTATGAGCAGTTCTTC. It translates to CASSSGTSGGYEQFF.

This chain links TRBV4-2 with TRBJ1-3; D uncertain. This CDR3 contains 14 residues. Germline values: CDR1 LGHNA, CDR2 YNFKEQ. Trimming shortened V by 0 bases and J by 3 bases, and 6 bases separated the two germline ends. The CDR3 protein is CASSQDRLGNTIYF. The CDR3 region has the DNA TGTGCCAGCAGCCAAGACAGACTTGGAAACACCATATATTTT.

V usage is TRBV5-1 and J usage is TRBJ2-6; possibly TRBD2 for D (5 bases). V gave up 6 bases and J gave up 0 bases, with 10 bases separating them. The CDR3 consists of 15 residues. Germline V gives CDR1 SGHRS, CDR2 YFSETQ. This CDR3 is CASNTGNSGANVLTF. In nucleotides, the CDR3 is TGCGCCAGCAATACGGGAAACTCTGGGGCCAACGTCCTGACTTTC.

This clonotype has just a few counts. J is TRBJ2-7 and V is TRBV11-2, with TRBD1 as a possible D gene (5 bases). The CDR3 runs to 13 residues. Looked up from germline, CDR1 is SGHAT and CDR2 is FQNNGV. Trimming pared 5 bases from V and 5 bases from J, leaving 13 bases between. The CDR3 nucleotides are TGTGCCAGCAGCCCCGCAGGGTTCCACGAGCAGTACTTC. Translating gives CASSPAGFHEQYF.

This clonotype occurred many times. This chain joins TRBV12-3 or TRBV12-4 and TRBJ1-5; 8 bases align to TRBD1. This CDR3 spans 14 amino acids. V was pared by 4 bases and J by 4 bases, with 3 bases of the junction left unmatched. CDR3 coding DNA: TGTGCCAGCAGTTCGGGACAGGAGAATCAGCCCCAGCATTTT. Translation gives CASSSGQENQPQHF.

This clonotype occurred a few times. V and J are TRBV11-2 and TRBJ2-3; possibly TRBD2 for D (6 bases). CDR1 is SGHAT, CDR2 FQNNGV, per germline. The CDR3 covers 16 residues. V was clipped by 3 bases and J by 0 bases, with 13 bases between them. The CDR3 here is CASSFPGESSTDTQYF. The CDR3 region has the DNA TGTGCCAGCAGCTTCCCGGGGGAGAGTAGCACAGATACGCAGTATTTT.

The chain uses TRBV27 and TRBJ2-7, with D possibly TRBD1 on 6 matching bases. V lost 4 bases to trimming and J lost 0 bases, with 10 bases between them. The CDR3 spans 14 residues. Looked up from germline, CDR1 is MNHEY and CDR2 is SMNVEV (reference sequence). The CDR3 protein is CASSSWTDSYEQYF. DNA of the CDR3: TGTGCCAGCAGTTCATGGACAGACTCCTACGAGCAGTACTTC.

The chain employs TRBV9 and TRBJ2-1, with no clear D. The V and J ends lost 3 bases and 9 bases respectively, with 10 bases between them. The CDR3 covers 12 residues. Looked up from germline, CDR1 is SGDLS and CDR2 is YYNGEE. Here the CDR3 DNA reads TGTGCCAGCAGCGCAGAAAAGGGTGAGCAGTTCTTC. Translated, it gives CASSAEKGEQFF.

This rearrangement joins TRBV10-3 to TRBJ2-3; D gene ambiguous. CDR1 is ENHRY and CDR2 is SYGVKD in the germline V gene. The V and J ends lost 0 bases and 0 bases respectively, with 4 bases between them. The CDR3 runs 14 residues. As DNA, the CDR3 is TGTGCCATCAGTGAGTCGAGAAGCACAGATACGCAGTATTTT. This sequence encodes CAISESRSTDTQYF.

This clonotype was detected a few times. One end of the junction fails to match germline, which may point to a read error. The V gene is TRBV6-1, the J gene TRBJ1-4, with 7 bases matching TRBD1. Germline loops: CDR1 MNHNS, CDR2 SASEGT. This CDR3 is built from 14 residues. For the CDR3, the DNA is TGTGCCAGCACTGACAGGGAGACTAATGGAAAACTGTTTTTT. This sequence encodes CASTDRETNGKLFF.

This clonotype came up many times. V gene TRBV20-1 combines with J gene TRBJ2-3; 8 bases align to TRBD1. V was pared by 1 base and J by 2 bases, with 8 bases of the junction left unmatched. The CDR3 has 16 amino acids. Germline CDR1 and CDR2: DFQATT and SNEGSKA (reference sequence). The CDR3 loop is CSARGPGQGNTDTQYF. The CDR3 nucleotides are TGCAGTGCTAGAGGCCCTGGACAGGGCAACACAGATACGCAGTATTTT.

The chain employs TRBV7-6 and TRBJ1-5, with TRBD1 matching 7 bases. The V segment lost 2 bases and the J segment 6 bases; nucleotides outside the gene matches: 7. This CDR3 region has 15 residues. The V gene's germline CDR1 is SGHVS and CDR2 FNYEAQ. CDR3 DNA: TGTGCCAGCAGCTTAAGACAGGGAAGAGGTCAGCCCCAGCATTTT. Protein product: CASSLRQGRGQPQHF. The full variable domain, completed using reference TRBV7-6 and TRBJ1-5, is GAGVSQSPRYKVTKRGQDVALRCDPISGHVSLYWYRQALGQGPEFLTYFNYEAQQDKSGLPNDRFSAERPEGSISTLTIQRTEQRDSAMYRCASSLRQGRGQPQHFGDGTRLSIL.

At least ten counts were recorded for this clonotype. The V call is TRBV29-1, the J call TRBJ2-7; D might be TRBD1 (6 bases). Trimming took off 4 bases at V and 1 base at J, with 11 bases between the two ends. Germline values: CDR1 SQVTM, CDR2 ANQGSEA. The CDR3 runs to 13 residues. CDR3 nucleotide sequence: TGCAGCGTTGTAAACAGGGATTCCTACGAGCAGTACTTC. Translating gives CSVVNRDSYEQYF.

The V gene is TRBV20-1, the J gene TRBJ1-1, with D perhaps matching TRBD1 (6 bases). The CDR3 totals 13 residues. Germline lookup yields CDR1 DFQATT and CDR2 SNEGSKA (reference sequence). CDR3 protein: CRGDQGTDSIAFF. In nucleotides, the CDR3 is TGCAGGGGGGACCAAGGGACGGACAGCATAGCTTTCTTT.

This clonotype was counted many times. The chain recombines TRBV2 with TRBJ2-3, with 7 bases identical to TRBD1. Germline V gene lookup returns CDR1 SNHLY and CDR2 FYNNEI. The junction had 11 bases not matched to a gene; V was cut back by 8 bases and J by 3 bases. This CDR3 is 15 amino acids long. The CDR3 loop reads CASGPQGMDTDTQYF. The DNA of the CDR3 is TGTGCCAGCGGCCCACAGGGGATGGATACAGATACGCAGTATTTT.

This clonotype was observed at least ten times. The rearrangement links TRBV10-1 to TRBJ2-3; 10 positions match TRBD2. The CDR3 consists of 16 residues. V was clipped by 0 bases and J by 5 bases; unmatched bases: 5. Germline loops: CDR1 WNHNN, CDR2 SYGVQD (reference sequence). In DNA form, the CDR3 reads TGCGCCAGCAGTGAGTCGATGAGCGGGAGGGGAGATACGCAGTATTTT. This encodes CASSESMSGRGDTQYF.

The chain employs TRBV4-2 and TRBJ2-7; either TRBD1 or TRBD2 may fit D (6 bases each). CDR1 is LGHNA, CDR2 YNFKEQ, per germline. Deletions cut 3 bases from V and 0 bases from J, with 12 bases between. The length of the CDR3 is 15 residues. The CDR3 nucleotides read TGTGCCAGCAGCCAGGAAGGGGGGCCCTCCTACGAGCAGTACTTC. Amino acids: CASSQEGGPSYEQYF.

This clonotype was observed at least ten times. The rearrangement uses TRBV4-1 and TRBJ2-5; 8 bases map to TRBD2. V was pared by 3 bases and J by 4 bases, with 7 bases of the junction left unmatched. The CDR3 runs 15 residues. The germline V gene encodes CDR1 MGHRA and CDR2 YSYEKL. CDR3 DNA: TGCGCCAGCAGCCACACAGGACTAGCTGGAGAGACCCAGTACTTC. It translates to CASSHTGLAGETQYF.

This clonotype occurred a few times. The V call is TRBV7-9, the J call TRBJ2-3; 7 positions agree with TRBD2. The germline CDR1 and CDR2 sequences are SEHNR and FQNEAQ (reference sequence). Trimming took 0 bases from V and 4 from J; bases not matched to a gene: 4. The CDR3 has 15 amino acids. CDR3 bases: TGTGCCAGCAGCTTAGCGGCGGGGGAACCAGATACGCAGTATTTT. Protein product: CASSLAAGEPDTQYF.

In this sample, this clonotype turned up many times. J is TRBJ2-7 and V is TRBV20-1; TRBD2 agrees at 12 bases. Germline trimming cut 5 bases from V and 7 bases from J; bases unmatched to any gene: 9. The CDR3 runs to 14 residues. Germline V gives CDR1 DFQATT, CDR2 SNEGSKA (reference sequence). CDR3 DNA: TGCAGTGCTGGTCCTAGCGGGAGGGCGGGTGAGCAGTACTTC. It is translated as CSAGPSGRAGEQYF.

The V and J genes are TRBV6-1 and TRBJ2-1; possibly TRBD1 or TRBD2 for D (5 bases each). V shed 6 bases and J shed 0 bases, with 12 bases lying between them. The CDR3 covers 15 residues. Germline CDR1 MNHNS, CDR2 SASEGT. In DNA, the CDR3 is TGTGCCAGCAGGGGACCGGGATACTCCTACAATGAGCAGTTCTTC. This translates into CASRGPGYSYNEQFF.

The DNA of the CDR3 is TGTGCCAGCAGCTCAAAGCGGGGGGGAACAGATACGCAGTATTTT. The encoded protein is CASSSKRGGTDTQYF. This chain uses TRBV5-4 with TRBJ2-3; 10 bases agree with TRBD2. CDR1 SGHNT and CDR2 YYREEE come from the germline V gene (reference sequence). This CDR3 comprises 15 residues. V was pared by 3 bases and J by 3 bases, with 4 bases of the junction left unmatched.

The CDR3: CASSAKETQYF. The CDR3 DNA reads TGTGCCAGCAGTGCCAAAGAGACCCAGTACTTC. V and J are TRBV2 and TRBJ2-5; D uncertain. This CDR3 is built from 11 residues. V was cut by 4 bases and J by 3 bases, with 3 bases left in between. From germline, CDR1 is SNHLY and CDR2 FYNNEI.